The present T cell receptor (beta chain) was sequenced within a study of metastatic and nonmetastatic thyroid tumors. At the level of the study: Peripheral blood and tumor or nodule samples from malignant and benign thyroid patients were compared.

Concerning this clone itself: What it recognizes is unknown.

In the original analysis: It was from CDR3 differences across clinicopathological groups that a distant-metastasis classifier for papillary thyroid cancer was built. TCRdb ran MiXCR on the PCR reads. These V and J calls are TCRdb output, not the study's own analysis. The sample contains approximately 4,200 clones, around 21% of which appear only once. Thyroid surgery had not been preceded by any treatment in any patient. The study, taken as a whole, reports: A significant increase in TCR beta diversity was reportedly seen in malignant thyroid tumors relative to benign nodules, in blood and tumor.

V gave up 0 bases and J gave up 7 bases, with 13 bases separating them. Germline V gene lookup returns CDR1 SGHAT and CDR2 FQNNGV. The CDR3 covers 14 residues. The source material was tumor tissue. The V gene is TRBV11-2, the J gene TRBJ2-7; D is possibly TRBD1 (6 bases). The TCR originated in a male donor with papillary thyroid cancer or a benign thyroid nodule (not recorded which). Some clones in this sample may be carry-over from other donors' samples. The CDR3 DNA reads as TGTGCCAGCAGCTTAGATCCGGGGACACGGGAGCAGTACTTC. Translated, it gives CASSLDPGTREQYF.